This TCR beta chain was captured in a study of glioma-infiltrating T cells after dendritic cell vaccination. Study findings and constraints: TCR clonality showed no direct relationship with survival.

To note about this clone: Its antigen is as yet unknown.

TCRB CDR3 was amplified from 2 ug genomic DNA or less. Data came from immunoSEQ multiplex PCR; TCRdb stores just in-frame clones and leaves some out. The repertoire holds around 83,000 clones, with around 85% as singletons. The CDR3 is 14 amino acids. Trimming pared 4 bases from V and 8 bases from J, leaving 14 bases between. Germline V lookup: CDR1 SGHDN, CDR2 FVKESK. Time point of the sample: after dendritic cell vaccination, including at tumor progression/relapse. Fresh-frozen tumor tissue and more than two years of survival data were available for all. PBMC sampling occurred before vaccination, two weeks after the third dose, and at progression.

The receptor's source is a human donor with glioblastoma. V gene TRBV14 combines with J gene TRBJ1-4; D is perhaps TRBD1 (5 bases). The sample consisted of blood, taken after dendritic cell vaccination. The CDR3 here is CASSRFGEGEKLFF. The CDR3 bases are TGTGCCAGCAGCCGTTTCGGGGAGGGGGAAAAACTGTTTTTT.